The 21 T cell receptor beta chains listed next were all sequenced from one sample in a study of T cell repertoires in MIS-A myocarditis. The data were produced by immunoSEQ multiplex PCR, yet TCRdb's version contains in-frame clones alone and is incomplete. Here the sample spans about 5,900 clones, around 75% being singletons. Sequenced sample: interventricular septum heart tissue obtained at autopsy. Receptors originate from a man aged 18 to 29 with fulminant myocarditis from multisystem inflammatory syndrome in adults (MIS-A) after COVID-19.

The CDR3 here is CASKVLPEGGEKLFF. CDR3 nucleotide sequence: TGTGCCAGCAAAGTACTCCCGGAGGGGGGTGAAAAACTGTTTTTT. V is TRBV21-1 and J is TRBJ1-4. TRBV21-1 is annotated as a pseudogene. The CDR3 extends over 15 amino acids.

This chain links TRBV9 with TRBJ2-1, with 9 bases fitting TRBD1. The CDR3 consists of 16 residues. Germline V CDR1 and CDR2: SGDLS, YYNGEE. The junction had 10 bases not matched to a gene; V was cut back by 2 bases and J by 7 bases. The CDR3 reads CASSVGGTGSMNEQFF. DNA for the CDR3: TGTGCCAGCAGCGTCGGAGGGACAGGGTCCATGAATGAGCAGTTCTTC.

Concerning this clone itself: Without the conserved terminal phenylalanine or tryptophan, this CDR3 likely stems from a read error. Because the CDR3's place on the DNA is in doubt, the DNA is left out and the CDR3 is given as listed by TCRdb. This sequence joins TRBV19 and TRBJ2-7; the table gives TRBD2 as D, unverified against the DNA. CDR1 and CDR2 (germline): LNHDA, SQIVND (reference sequence). The CDR3 length equals 13 residues, ends included. CDR3 sequence reads: CASSPVAGGPSVI.

The chain couples TRBV4-2 to TRBJ2-7, with D hard to call. V gave up 0 bases and J gave up 6 bases, with 6 bases separating them. CDR1 is LGHNA, CDR2 YNFKEQ, per germline. This CDR3 is 12 amino acids long. CDR3 DNA: TGTGCCAGCAGCCAAGACCTGGCCGAGCAGTACTTC. It yields the protein CASSQDLAEQYF.

The chain is built from TRBV9 and TRBJ1-2; D is possibly TRBD1 (5 bases). Germline CDR1 and CDR2: SGDLS and YYNGEE. Trimming stripped 3 bases from V and 4 bases from J, with 10 bases between. CDR3 size: 13 residues. The CDR3 bases are TGTGCCAGCAGCGCGGGGGGTTTCTATGGCTACACCTTC. Translation gives CASSAGGFYGYTF.

This clone is a singleton in its sample. The genes are TRBV19 and TRBJ2-3, with D possibly being TRBD2 (6 bases). Germline V gene lookup returns CDR1 LNHDA and CDR2 SQIVND (reference sequence). The CDR3 is made up of 15 amino acids. Trimming removed 7 bases at V and 3 bases at J, with 17 bases between. The CDR3 DNA sequence: TGTGCCAGTAACCAAGCGGGCTTCGGTACAGATACGCAGTATTTT. It encodes CASNQAGFGTDTQYF.

The chain recombines TRBV6-6 with TRBJ1-2; 7 bases are shared with TRBD1. The CDR3 runs to 15 residues. In germline, CDR1 is MNHNY, CDR2 SVGAGI (reference sequence). The junction had 11 bases not matched to a gene; V was cut back by 7 bases and J by 3 bases. The chain's CDR3 is CASTFLRDSHYGYTF. The CDR3 coding sequence is TGTGCCAGCACCTTTCTCCGGGACAGCCACTATGGCTACACCTTC.

The chain is built from TRBV4-1 and TRBJ1-1; TRBD1 aligns across 7 bases. J lost 11 bases, V lost 0 bases, and 6 bases had no gene match. This CDR3 comprises 13 residues. Looked up from germline, CDR1 is MGHRA and CDR2 is YSYEKL. The CDR3 region has the DNA TGCGCCAGCAGCCAAGAGCCCTCCAGGGGGGCTTTCTTT. It specifies CASSQEPSRGAFF.

The chain has TRBV28 and TRBJ1-1; the D gene is possibly TRBD1 (6 bases). The V gene's germline CDR1 is MDHEN and CDR2 SYDVKM. V lost 3 bases to trimming and J lost 3 bases, with 11 bases between them. The CDR3 runs 14 residues. CDR3: CASSFIGGDTEAFF. The DNA for the CDR3 is TGTGCCAGCAGTTTTATAGGGGGGGACACTGAAGCTTTCTTT.

The chain links TRBV7-6 to TRBJ2-3; D not certain. Per the germline V gene, CDR1 is SGHVS and CDR2 is FNYEAQ. The CDR3 is made up of 14 amino acids. V dropped 1 base and J dropped 6 bases, with 11 bases sitting between them. The CDR3 is CASSLDSSADTQYF. In DNA, the CDR3 is TGTGCCAGCAGCTTAGACAGTTCGGCGGATACGCAGTATTTT. Together with reference TRBV7-6 and TRBJ2-3, the CDR3 gives the full variable domain: GAGVSQSPRYKVTKRGQDVALRCDPISGHVSLYWYRQALGQGPEFLTYFNYEAQQDKSGLPNDRFSAERPEGSISTLTIQRTEQRDSAMYRCASSLDSSADTQYFGPGTRLTVL.

The V and J genes are TRBV7-2 and TRBJ2-7; TRBD2 is a possible D gene (6 bases). The germline gives CDR1 SGHTA, CDR2 FQGNSA. The length of the CDR3 is 14 residues. V lost 5 bases and J 2 bases, leaving 13 bases between the germline ends. CDR3 DNA sequence: TGTGCCAGCAGCCCCGTTAGCGGAGCCTACGAGCAGTACTTC. Protein: CASSPVSGAYEQYF. Filled out from reference TRBV7-2 and TRBJ2-7, the complete variable domain reads GAGVSQSPSNKVTEKGKDVELRCDPISGHTALYWYRQSLGQGLEFLIYFQGNSAPDKSGLPSDRFSAERTGGSVSTLTIQRTQQEDSAVYLCASSPVSGAYEQYFGPGTRLTVT.

The chain's CDR3 is CASSLERQETQYF. Here the CDR3 DNA reads TGCGCCAGCAGCCTGGAGCGTCAAGAGACCCAGTACTTC. This chain joins TRBV5-1 and TRBJ2-5; D is ambiguous. The CDR3 covers 13 residues. CDR1 and CDR2 (germline): SGHRS, YFSETQ. Trimming removed 4 bases from V and 2 bases from J, with 9 bases in between.

The chain employs TRBV2 and TRBJ1-3; possible D gene TRBD1, 5 bases. Germline CDR1 SNHLY, CDR2 FYNNEI. Between the trimmed V and J ends, which lost 4 bases and 2 bases, there was a span of 9 bases. The CDR3 is made up of 14 amino acids. CDR3 sequence (DNA): TGTGCCAGCAGTGGACAGCTTGCTGGAAACACCATATATTTT. It encodes CASSGQLAGNTIYF.

V usage is TRBV19 and J usage is TRBJ2-3; 8 bases agree with TRBD2. Germline assignment: CDR1 LNHDA and CDR2 SQIVND (reference sequence). Trimming cost V 7 bases and J 3 bases; bases outside gene matches: 3. The length of the CDR3 is 13 residues. In DNA, the CDR3 is TGTGCCAGTAAAAAGCGGGGGACAGATACGCAGTATTTT. It is translated as CASKKRGTDTQYF.

The chain links TRBV10-2 to TRBJ1-3; 9 nucleotides line up with TRBD1. This CDR3 is built from 15 residues. Germline CDR1 reads WSHSY; CDR2 reads SAAADI. The trim removed 6 bases at V and 2 bases at J, leaving 5 bases unmatched. The CDR3 DNA reads TGCGCCAGCAGGACACAGGGGGCTGCTGGAAACACCATATATTTT. Its protein product is CASRTQGAAGNTIYF.

This chain joins TRBV29-1 and TRBJ1-1; 8 bases agree with TRBD1. The V gene's germline CDR1 is SQVTM and CDR2 ANQGSEA. The trim removed 5 bases at V and 1 base at J, leaving 3 bases unmatched. The CDR3 extends over 13 amino acids. The CDR3 nucleotides are TGCAGCGTTCGGACAGGGCCGAACACTGAAGCTTTCTTT. This gives the protein CSVRTGPNTEAFF.

CDR3: CASSLWGGTDTQYF. DNA for the CDR3: TGTGCCAGCAGCTTATGGGGGGGCACAGATACGCAGTATTTT. V usage is TRBV7-3 and J usage is TRBJ2-3; TRBD2 might be the D (6 bases). The V and J ends lost 2 bases and 1 base respectively, with 7 bases between them. From germline, CDR1 is SGHTA and CDR2 FQGTGA. This CDR3 comprises 14 residues. Full variable domain (remainder filled in from reference TRBV7-3 and TRBJ2-3): GAGVSQTPSNKVTEKGKYVELRCDPISGHTALYWYRQSLGQGPEFLIYFQGTGAADDSGLPNDRFFAVRPEGSVSTLKIQRTERGDSAVYLCASSLWGGTDTQYFGPGTRLTVL.

This rearrangement joins TRBV18 to TRBJ1-1, with no clear D. Germline CDR1 reads KGHSH; CDR2 reads LQKENI. The CDR3 covers 13 residues. Trimming removed 6 bases from V and 1 base from J, with 9 bases in between. In nucleotides, the CDR3 is TGTGCCAGCTCTGACCAGGCGAACACTGAAGCTTTCTTT. Protein product: CASSDQANTEAFF.

The chain is built from TRBV6-1 and TRBJ1-2, with D hard to call. Per the germline V gene, CDR1 is MNHNS and CDR2 is SASEGT. The ends were cut back, 2 bases at V and 8 bases at J, with 15 bases in the middle. The CDR3 spans 14 residues. CDR3 region: CASSESNRARGYTF. CDR3 coding DNA: TGTGCCAGCAGTGAAAGTAATAGGGCTCGGGGCTACACCTTC.

This chain uses TRBV6-5 with TRBJ2-3, with 8 bases identical to TRBD2. Germline V CDR1 and CDR2: MNHEY, SVGAGI. V shed 0 bases and J 4 bases; nucleotides not matched to a gene: 6. The CDR3 runs 16 residues. CDR3 amino acids: CASSYSSGGVADTQYF. The CDR3 DNA sequence: TGTGCCAGCAGTTACTCCTCCGGGGGGGTGGCAGATACGCAGTATTTT.

The J gene is TRBJ1-2, the V gene TRBV7-8; 7 bases align to TRBD1. The CDR3 is made up of 14 amino acids. The trim removed 0 bases at V and 7 bases at J, leaving 5 bases unmatched. The germline V gene encodes CDR1 SGHVS and CDR2 FQNEAQ. The CDR3 here is CASSLARDSLGYTF. CDR3 in DNA: TGTGCCAGCAGCTTAGCCCGGGACAGTCTTGGCTACACCTTC. Full variable domain (outside the CDR3, taken from reference TRBV7-8 and TRBJ1-2): GAGVSQSPRYKVAKRGQDVALRCDPISGHVSLFWYQQALGQGPEFLTYFQNEAQLDKSGLPSDRFFAERPEGSVSTLKIQRTQQEDSAVYLCASSLARDSLGYTFGSGTRLTVV.